This T cell receptor (beta chain) originates from a study of memory CD4+ T cells and cytomegalovirus serostatus. About the research overall: Healthy Belgian adult donors included 9 or 10 CMV-positive and fewer than 25 CMV-negative people. General study results and limits: The CMV-associated TCR signature appears largely within the CD4+ memory repertoire. Each of approximately 73 CMV-associated TCRbeta sequences occurred in one to five individuals.

Per the original methods: After removing out-of-frame reads, 2 million to 2.5 million distinct TCRbeta sequences remained. Sequencing was performed with immunoSEQ multiplex PCR; in TCRdb, only in-frame clones are kept and a portion is missing. That table is the source of V, J and clone size, and D and trimming were worked out from the DNA. The sample gives around 62,000 clones, about 80% of which show up once; roughly 4.4% is in the top ten. Single viable CD3+CD4+CD8-CD45RO+ cells were sorted as the memory CD4+ T cells. The CDR3 extends over 14 amino acids. V was clipped by 8 bases and J by 1 base, with 14 bases between them. The V gene's germline CDR1 is MDHEN and CDR2 SYDVKM. In regard to this clone: Its antigen is undetermined.

The V gene is TRBV28, the J gene TRBJ1-1; D uncertain. This TCR was recovered from an adult in good health and CMV-seropositive. Sequenced material: memory CD4+ T cells from blood. CDR3 amino acids: CASRRMAGNTEAFF. Written as DNA, the CDR3 is TGTGCCAGCCGCCGTATGGCCGGGAACACTGAAGCTTTCTTT.